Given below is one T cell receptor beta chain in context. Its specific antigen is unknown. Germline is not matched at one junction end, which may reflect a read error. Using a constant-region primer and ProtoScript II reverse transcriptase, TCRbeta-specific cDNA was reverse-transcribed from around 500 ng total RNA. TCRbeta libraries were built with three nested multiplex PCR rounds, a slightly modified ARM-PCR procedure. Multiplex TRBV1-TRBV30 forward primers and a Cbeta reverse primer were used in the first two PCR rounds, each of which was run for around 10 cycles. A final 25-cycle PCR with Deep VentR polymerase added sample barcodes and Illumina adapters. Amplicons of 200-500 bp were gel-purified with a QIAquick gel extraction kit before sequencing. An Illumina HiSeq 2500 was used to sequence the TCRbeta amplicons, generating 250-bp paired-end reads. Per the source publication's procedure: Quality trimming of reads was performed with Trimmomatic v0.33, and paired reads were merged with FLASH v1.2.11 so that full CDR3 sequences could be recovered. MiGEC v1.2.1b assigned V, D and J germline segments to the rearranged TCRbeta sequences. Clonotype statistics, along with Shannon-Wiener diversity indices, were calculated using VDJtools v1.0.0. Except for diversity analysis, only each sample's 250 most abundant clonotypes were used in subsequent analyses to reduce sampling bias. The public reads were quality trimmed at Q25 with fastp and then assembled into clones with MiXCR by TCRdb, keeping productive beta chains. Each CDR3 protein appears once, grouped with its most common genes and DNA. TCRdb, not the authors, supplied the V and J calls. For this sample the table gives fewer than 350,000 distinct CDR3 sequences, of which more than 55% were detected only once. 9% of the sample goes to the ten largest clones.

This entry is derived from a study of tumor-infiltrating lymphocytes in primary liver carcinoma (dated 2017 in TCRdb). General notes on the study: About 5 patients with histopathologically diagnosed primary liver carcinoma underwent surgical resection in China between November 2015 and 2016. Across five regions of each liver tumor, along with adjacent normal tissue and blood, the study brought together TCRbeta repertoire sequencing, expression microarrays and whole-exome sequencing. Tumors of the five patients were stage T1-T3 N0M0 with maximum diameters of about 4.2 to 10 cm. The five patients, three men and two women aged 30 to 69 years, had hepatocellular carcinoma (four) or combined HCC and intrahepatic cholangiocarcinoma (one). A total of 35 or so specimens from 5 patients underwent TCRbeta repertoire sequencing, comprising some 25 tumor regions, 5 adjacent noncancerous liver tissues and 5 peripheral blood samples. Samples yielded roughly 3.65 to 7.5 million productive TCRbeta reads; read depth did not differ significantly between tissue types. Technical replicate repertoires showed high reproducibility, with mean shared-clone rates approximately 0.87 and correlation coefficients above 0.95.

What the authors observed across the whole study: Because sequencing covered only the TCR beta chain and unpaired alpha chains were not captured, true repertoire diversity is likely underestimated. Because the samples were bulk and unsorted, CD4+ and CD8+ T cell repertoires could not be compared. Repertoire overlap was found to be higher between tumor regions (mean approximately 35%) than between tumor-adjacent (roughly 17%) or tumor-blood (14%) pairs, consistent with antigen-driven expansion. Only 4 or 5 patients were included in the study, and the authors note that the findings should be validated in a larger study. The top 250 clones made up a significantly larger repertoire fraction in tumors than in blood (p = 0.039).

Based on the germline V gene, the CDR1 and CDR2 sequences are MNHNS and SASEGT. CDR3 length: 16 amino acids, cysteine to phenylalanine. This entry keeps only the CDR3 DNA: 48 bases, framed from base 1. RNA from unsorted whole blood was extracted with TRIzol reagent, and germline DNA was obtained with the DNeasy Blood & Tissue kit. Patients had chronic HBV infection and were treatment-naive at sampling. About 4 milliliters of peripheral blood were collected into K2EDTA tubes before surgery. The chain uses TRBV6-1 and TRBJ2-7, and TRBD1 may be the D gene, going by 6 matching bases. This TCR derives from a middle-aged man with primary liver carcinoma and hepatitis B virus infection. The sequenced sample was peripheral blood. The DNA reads TGTGCCAGCATCGTTTCCGCCGGGACACCTTCCTACGGGCAGTACTTC. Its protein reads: CASIVSAGTPSYGQYF.